The T cell receptor (beta chain) described here comes from a study of human thymus T cells. Study-level points and caveats: Seemingly biased V and J gene usage marked thymic and blood repertoires.

The CDR3 contains 19 residues. Germline assignment: CDR1 SGHRS and CDR2 YFSETQ. The V and J ends lost 0 bases and 3 bases, in that order; junction bases with no gene match: 13. Measured with immunoSEQ multiplex PCR; TCRdb has only the in-frame clones, and not every one. The repertoire holds tens of thousands of clones, with over 85% as singletons. On this clone: No antigen is known for it.

The receptor comes from a boy younger than two with a congenital heart defect but otherwise immunologically healthy. Sequencing input: blood. This rearrangement joins TRBV5-1 to TRBJ2-3, with 10 positions matching TRBD2. The CDR3 here is CASSLVAGGLTIWTDTQYF. DNA of the CDR3: TGCGCCAGCAGCTTGGTAGCGGGGGGACTTACCATCTGGACAGATACGCAGTATTTT.